These 9 T cell receptor beta chains were sequenced from one sample in a study of beta chain features in type 1 diabetes. No cognate antigen is known for these TCRs. All of the isolated RNA was reverse transcribed, so expressed TCRB transcripts were sequenced. Clones were sequenced by immunoSEQ multiplex PCR, and TCRdb holds only the in-frame ones, with some missing. Of 25,000 to 35,000 clones in the sample, 65% were seen once. General study findings and limits: Shortening of TCRB CDR3s, moderate but significant, appeared in all four CD4+ subsets of Type 1 diabetes patients.

Sequencing was done on a sample of Tregs from blood. These receptors were obtained from a woman in her 30s with type 1 diabetes.

The chain carries TRBV30 and TRBJ2-2, with TRBD1 identical over 9 bases. Germline V CDR1 and CDR2: GTSNPN, SVGIG (reference sequence). The CDR3 is 13 amino acids. V gave up 1 base and J gave up 7 bases; unmatched junction bases: 1. Here the CDR3 DNA reads TGTGCCTGGAGTGGACAGGGGGTCGGGGAGCTGTTTTTT. This gives the protein CAWSGQGVGELFF.

The chain joins TRBV28 to TRBJ2-7; perhaps TRBD1 as D (5 bases). The CDR3 is 16 residues long. V was shortened by 2 bases and J by 2 bases, with 16 bases between the two germline ends. Germline loops: CDR1 MDHEN, CDR2 SYDVKM. The CDR3: CASSLGAGITTYEQYF. CDR3 DNA: TGTGCCAGCAGTTTAGGGGCAGGGATTACTACCTACGAGCAGTACTTC. The variable domain in full, with the rest retrieved from reference TRBV28 and TRBJ2-7, is DVKVTQSSRYLVKRTGEKVFLECVQDMDHENMFWYRQDPGLGLRLIYFSYDVKMKEKGDIPEGYSVSREKKERFSLILESASTNQTSMYLCASSLGAGITTYEQYFGPGTRLTVT.

The V gene is TRBV13, the J gene TRBJ2-5; no clear D. Germline V gives CDR1 PRHDT, CDR2 FYEKMQ (reference sequence). V lost 2 bases to trimming and J lost 4 bases, with 5 bases between them. The CDR3 loop spans 12 amino acids. The CDR3 protein is CASSLLAETQYF. The CDR3 bases are TGTGCCAGCAGCTTATTGGCAGAGACCCAGTACTTC.

This clone came up a few times. This rearrangement joins TRBV19 to TRBJ2-3; perhaps TRBD2 as D (6 bases). Per germline, CDR1 LNHDA and CDR2 SQIVND (reference sequence). CDR3 length: 14 residues. The ends were cut back, 6 bases at V and 6 bases at J, with 16 bases in the middle. CDR3 protein: CASRPSEGRDTQYF. Written as DNA, the CDR3 is TGTGCCAGTAGACCCTCGGAGGGCCGGGATACGCAGTATTTT.

This clone has only one observation. CDR3 in DNA: TGTGCCAGCTCACCGGACTCGTACCAAGAGACCCAGTACTTC. This encodes CASSPDSYQETQYF. The genes are TRBV18 and TRBJ2-5, with D perhaps matching TRBD2 (5 bases). V dropped 3 bases and J dropped 0 bases, with 8 bases sitting between them. Germline values: CDR1 KGHSH, CDR2 LQKENI. This CDR3 is 14 amino acids long.

The gene calls are TRBV7-9 and TRBJ2-7; D is perhaps TRBD2 (6 bases). The CDR3 sequence is 14 residues long. Germline lookup yields CDR1 SEHNR and CDR2 FQNEAQ (reference sequence). Trimming removed 5 bases at V and 0 bases at J, with 11 bases between. This CDR3 reads CASSLTGGSYEQYF. CDR3 nucleotides: TGTGCCAGCAGCCTAACCGGGGGCTCCTACGAGCAGTACTTC. The whole variable domain, filled in from reference TRBV7-9 and TRBJ2-7, reads DTGVSQNPRHKITKRGQNVTFRCDPISEHNRLYWYRQTLGQGPEFLTYFQNEAQLEKSRLLSDRFSAERPKGSFSTLEIQRTEQGDSAMYLCASSLTGGSYEQYFGPGTRLTVT.

The genes are TRBV11-2 and TRBJ2-5, with 13 bases matching TRBD2. The better agreement between TRBJ2-7 and the DNA end casts doubt on the J call. CDR1 SGHAT and CDR2 FQNNGV come from the germline V gene. The CDR3 has 14 amino acids. CDR3 sequence reads: CASSLGLAGYEQYF. CDR3 DNA sequence: TGTGCCAGCAGCTTGGGACTAGCGGGGTACGAGCAGTACTTC.

This chain uses TRBV18 with TRBJ2-7; 10 nucleotides agree with TRBD1. Trimming at V came to 3 bases and at J to 7 bases, leaving 6 bases not matched to a gene. Germline-derived CDR1 and CDR2 are KGHSH and LQKENI. The CDR3 covers 14 residues. The CDR3 nucleotides are TGTGCCAGCTCACCGGGACAGGGGTCGAGGGAGCAGTACTTC. Its translation: CASSPGQGSREQYF.

The chain couples TRBV18 to TRBJ1-2; tentatively, D is TRBD1 (5 bases). V was trimmed by 3 bases and J by 4 bases, leaving 15 bases between them. Looked up from germline, CDR1 is KGHSH and CDR2 is LQKENI. This CDR3 has 15 amino acids. Here the CDR3 DNA reads TGTGCCAGCTCACCGGCGGACGGGGGAGGCTATGGCTACACCTTC. It is translated as CASSPADGGGYGYTF.